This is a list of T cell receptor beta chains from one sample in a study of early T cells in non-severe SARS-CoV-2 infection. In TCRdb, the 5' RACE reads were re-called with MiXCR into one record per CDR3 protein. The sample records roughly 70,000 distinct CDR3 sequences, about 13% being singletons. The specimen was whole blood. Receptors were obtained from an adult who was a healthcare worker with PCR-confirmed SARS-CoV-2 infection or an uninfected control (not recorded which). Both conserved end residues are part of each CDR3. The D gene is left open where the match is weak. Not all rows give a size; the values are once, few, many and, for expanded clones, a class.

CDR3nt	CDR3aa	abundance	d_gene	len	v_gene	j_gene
TGTGCCAGCAGAGAAGGGCCCGGTCGCGGGGAGCTGTTTTTT	CASREGPGRGELFF	.	.	14	TRBV6-1	TRBJ2-2
TGTGCCAGCAGCTTGAGGGATAGGTTCGACAATGAGCAGTTCTTC	CASSLRDRFDNEQFF	many	.	15	TRBV5-4	TRBJ2-1
TGTGCCAGCAGTTACTCCCTCGCCGCTAGGGAAGCTTTCTTT	CASSYSLAAREAFF	.	.	14	TRBV12-3/TRBV12-4	TRBJ1-1
TGTGCCAGCAGCCAAGCGAACAGGGGCTCCTATAATTCACCCCTCCACTTT	CASSQANRGSYNSPLHF	.	TRBD1	17	TRBV4-2	TRBJ1-6
TGTGCCAGCAGCCAGAAAGTCCAAAATGAAAAACTGTTTTTT	CASSQKVQNEKLFF	few	.	14	TRBV3-1	TRBJ1-4
TGTGCCAGCAGTTTCGCCGGGAACACTGAAGCTTTCTTT	CASSFAGNTEAFF	many	.	13	TRBV12-3/TRBV12-4	TRBJ1-1
TGCAGCGTTGAAGAGGGGACAGGCAAATTCTACGAGCAGTACTTC	CSVEEGTGKFYEQYF	.	TRBD1	15	TRBV29-1	TRBJ2-7
TGTGCCAGCAGCTTTTCGGGGGAGACCCAGTACTTC	CASSFSGETQYF	.	.	12	TRBV7-6	TRBJ2-5
TGTGCCAGCAGCGTACACGAGAATTCACCCCTCCACTTT	CASSVHENSPLHF	few	.	13	TRBV9	TRBJ1-6
TGTGCCAGCAGCCAAGACTCGGGGCTGATTGCCTACAATGAGCAGTTCTTC	CASSQDSGLIAYNEQFF	few	.	17	TRBV14	TRBJ2-1
TGTGCCAGCTTGCCAATTTCGGGCGGGAGGGCCCTCAACTACGAGCAGTACTTC	CASLPISGGRALNYEQYF	.	TRBD2	18	TRBV27	TRBJ2-7
TGTGCCAGCACCTATTATTCCGAGCAGTACTTC	CASTYYSEQYF	many	.	11	TRBV6-5	TRBJ2-7
TGTGCCAGCAGCCCAGGGGGAGAAAGGAATCAGCCCCAGCATTTT	CASSPGGERNQPQHF	many	TRBD1	15	TRBV7-2	TRBJ1-5
TGTGCCAGCAGCCCTTTCGCCCACGGACAGGGGGCGCGTGAGACCCAGTACTTC	CASSPFAHGQGARETQYF	few	TRBD1	18	TRBV3-1	TRBJ2-5
TGTGCCATCAGTGCGACAGGGGGCTCAAGCACCATATATTTT	CAISATGGSSTIYF	few	TRBD1	14	TRBV10-3	TRBJ1-3
TGTGCCAGCAGCTCATCGACTAGCGGGAGCTTCAATGAGCAGTTCTTC	CASSSSTSGSFNEQFF	.	TRBD2	16	TRBV7-2	TRBJ2-1
TGTGCCAGCAGCTTAGACGGGGGTTTTGGTGAAAAACTGTTTTTT	CASSLDGGFGEKLFF	many	.	15	TRBV7-6	TRBJ1-4
TGTGCCACGGGGAGGGGAGATTCTGGAAACACCATATATTTT	CATGRGDSGNTIYF	.	.	14	TRBV15	TRBJ1-3
TGCAGCGTTGATTGGCAGTTCTTC	CSVDWQFF	few	.	8	TRBV29-1	TRBJ2-1
TGCAGCGTTGAAAAGACAGGGCATGAAGCTTTCTTT	CSVEKTGHEAFF	few	TRBD1	12	TRBV29-1	TRBJ1-1
TGTGCCAGCAGTTACTCGGGGTCTTCAGGGCCAAACTACAATGAGCAGTTCTTC	CASSYSGSSGPNYNEQFF	once	.	18	TRBV6-5	TRBJ2-1
TGCAGTGCTAGAGATGCGTCTAGCGGGAGCGATACGCAGTATTTT	CSARDASSGSDTQYF	many	TRBD2	15	TRBV20-1	TRBJ2-3
TGCGCCAGCAGCTTGGACCCCGGACCTACTTTGAACACTGAAGCTTTCTTT	CASSLDPGPTLNTEAFF	many	.	17	TRBV5-1	TRBJ1-1
TGCAGCGTTGAGGGGGGTTACGAGCAGTACTTC	CSVEGGYEQYF	many	.	11	TRBV29-1	TRBJ2-7